Shown below are 27 T cell receptor beta chains from a single sample sequenced in a study of PD-1 blockade in mismatch repair-deficient tumors (dated by TCRdb to the late 2010s). Receptor libraries were prepared by the immunoSEQ multiplex PCR assay. The source is immuneACCESS, and TCRdb retained only in-frame sequences with V and J called. Part of the clones is not carried over; for the studies checked, unresolved V genes explain less than half of this, and the remainder is unexplained. Recorded for this sample are about 79,000 clones; roughly 80% of them occurred a single time. Around 5.5% of the sample rests with the top ten. Here the sequenced sample was peripheral blood, taken 44 weeks after starting pembrolizumab. The receptor source for this set is an adult with mismatch repair-deficient cancer.

The chain employs TRBV6-5 and TRBJ2-5; no firm D call. Germline lookup yields CDR1 MNHEY and CDR2 SVGAGI. The CDR3 extends over 14 amino acids. The germline V and J ends were trimmed by 2 bases and 9 bases, with 16 bases remaining between them. DNA for the CDR3: TGTGCCAGCAGTTACGATAGAGCTCGTGTCGCCCAGTACTTC. It is translated as CASSYDRARVAQYF.

The rearrangement links TRBV5-8 to TRBJ2-7; D is perhaps TRBD2 (6 bases). CDR3 length: 17 amino acids. Trimming took 2 bases from V and 5 from J, leaving 23 bases between them. The V gene's germline CDR1 is SGHTS and CDR2 YDEGEE. CDR3 loop: CASSFTGTRASVHEQYF. CDR3 DNA sequence: TGTGCCAGCAGCTTTACCGGCACAAGGGCTAGCGTCCACGAGCAGTACTTC.

J is TRBJ1-1 and V is TRBV14; no firm D call. CDR3 length: 13 amino acids. The V gene's germline CDR1 is SGHDN and CDR2 FVKESK. Between the trimmed V and J ends, which lost 1 base and 0 bases, there was a span of 3 bases. The CDR3: CASSQAMNTEAFF. The CDR3 coding sequence is TGTGCCAGCAGCCAAGCCATGAACACTGAAGCTTTCTTT.

This clone was counted a few times. J is TRBJ1-2 and V is TRBV7-9; TRBD1 matches at 7 bases. The V gene end was trimmed by 1 base and the J gene end by 7 bases; junction bases not matched to a gene: 6. The germline CDR1 and CDR2 sequences are SEHNR and FQNEAQ (reference sequence). The CDR3 is 14 amino acids. CDR3 protein: CASSLEIQGVGYTF. In DNA form, the CDR3 reads TGTGCCAGCAGCTTAGAGATTCAGGGGGTTGGCTACACCTTC. Drawing the rest from reference TRBV7-9 and TRBJ1-2, the complete variable domain is DTGVSQNPRHKITKRGQNVTFRCDPISEHNRLYWYRQTLGQGPEFLTYFQNEAQLEKSRLLSDRFSAERPKGSFSTLEIQRTEQGDSAMYLCASSLEIQGVGYTFGSGTRLTVV.

The V gene is TRBV19, the J gene TRBJ1-5, with TRBD1 matching over 10 bases. The germline V gene encodes CDR1 LNHDA and CDR2 SQIVND (reference sequence). CDR3 length: 15 residues. Trimming at V came to 7 bases and at J to 11 bases, leaving 14 bases not matched to a gene. The CDR3 region has the DNA TGTGCCAGTAACCCCCGGGGACAGGGGCCGCGTACCCAGCATTTT. It codes for CASNPRGQGPRTQHF.

Here the CDR3 DNA reads TGTGCCAGCAGCGTAGGTGGCAGCTCCATTGGGGCCAACGTCCTGACTTTC. This gives the protein CASSVGGSSIGANVLTF. The chain joins TRBV9 to TRBJ2-6; the D is unclear. Germline CDR1 reads SGDLS; CDR2 reads YYNGEE. This CDR3 has 17 amino acids. V was shortened by 0 bases and J by 3 bases, with 13 bases between the two germline ends.

CDR3 in amino acids: CASSHLQGATDTQYF. The CDR3 DNA reads TGCGCCAGCAGCCATCTCCAGGGGGCCACAGATACGCAGTATTTT. V gene TRBV4-3 combines with J gene TRBJ2-3; TRBD1 matches 8 bases. The CDR3 spans 15 residues. Trimming cost V 3 bases and J 2 bases; bases outside gene matches: 4. Per germline, CDR1 LGHNA and CDR2 YSLEER.

By proportion, this clone is medium-sized (0.01 to 0.1%). V usage is TRBV7-3 and J usage is TRBJ2-3, with 8 nucleotides matching TRBD2. The ends lost 5 bases at V and 3 bases at J; junction bases unmatched: 7. The length of the CDR3 is 15 residues. Germline CDR1 SGHTA, CDR2 FQGTGA. CDR3 protein: CASSQTSGLTDTQYF. The CDR3 nucleotides read TGTGCCAGCAGCCAAACTAGCGGACTAACAGATACGCAGTATTTT.

The chain links TRBV29-1 to TRBJ1-4; TRBD1 agrees at 7 bases. V was clipped by 6 bases and J by 6 bases; unmatched bases: 1. This CDR3 is built from 11 residues. The germline V gene has CDR1 SQVTM and CDR2 ANQGSEA. The CDR3 DNA is TGCAGCGTCGGGACAGATGAAAAACTGTTTTTT. This sequence encodes CSVGTDEKLFF.

The chain is built from TRBV30 and TRBJ1-5; 7 nucleotides match TRBD1. Trimming at V came to 1 base and at J to 6 bases, leaving 6 bases not matched to a gene. CDR1 is GTSNPN, CDR2 SVGIG, per germline (reference sequence). The CDR3 has 14 residues. The CDR3 DNA reads TGTGCCTGGAGTGCCATGACAGGGACTCAGCCCCAGCATTTT. Protein product: CAWSAMTGTQPQHF.

The chain couples TRBV30 to TRBJ2-7; 7 nucleotides agree with TRBD1. The CDR3 spans 11 residues. Looked up from germline, CDR1 is GTSNPN and CDR2 is SVGIG (reference sequence). Trimming cost V 4 bases and J 9 bases; bases outside gene matches: 6. This CDR3 reads CAWTPTGPQYF. The CDR3 bases are TGTGCCTGGACCCCGACAGGGCCGCAGTACTTC.

The V call is TRBV5-1, the J call TRBJ1-2; 7 bases agree with TRBD1. Germline values: CDR1 SGHRS, CDR2 YFSETQ. The CDR3 totals 12 residues. The trim removed 4 bases at V and 6 bases at J, leaving 3 bases unmatched. Written as DNA, the CDR3 is TGCGCCAGCAGCCAGGGGGGGAATGGCTACACCTTC. Encoded protein: CASSQGGNGYTF.

The rearrangement joins TRBV25-1 to TRBJ2-2; 9 nucleotides align to TRBD1. Germline CDR1 and CDR2: MGHDK and SYGVNS. J was trimmed by 2 bases and V by 3 bases; bases with no gene match: 10. This CDR3 region has 18 residues. The CDR3 here is CASSDASGQGINTGELFF. CDR3 sequence (DNA): TGTGCCAGCAGTGACGCTTCAGGACAGGGGATTAACACCGGGGAGCTGTTTTTT.

V is TRBV14 and J is TRBJ1-2; D is undetermined. V was clipped by 0 bases and J by 5 bases, with 10 bases between them. The CDR3 length is 14 residues. CDR1 is SGHDN, CDR2 FVKESK, per germline. In DNA, the CDR3 is TGTGCCAGCAGCCAAGACCACAAGGGATATGGCTACACCTTC. This gives the protein CASSQDHKGYGYTF.

The V call is TRBV6-6, the J call TRBJ2-7, with D possibly TRBD1 on 6 matching bases. V was trimmed by 2 bases and J by 0 bases, leaving 8 bases between them. The length of the CDR3 is 14 residues. CDR1 is MNHNY, CDR2 SVGAGI, per germline (reference sequence). The CDR3 coding sequence is TGTGCCAGCAGTTACCGGGACATCTCCTACGAGCAGTACTTC. As protein: CASSYRDISYEQYF.

This clone has more than one count but fewer than ten. The chain employs TRBV15 and TRBJ2-7; the D call may be TRBD1 or TRBD2 (5 bases each). V lost 4 bases and J lost 2, with 15 bases in between. The CDR3 is 15 residues long. From germline, CDR1 is LNHNV and CDR2 YYDKDF (reference sequence). CDR3 region: CATSIEVGTTYEQYF. Here the CDR3 DNA reads TGTGCCACCAGCATAGAGGTGGGGACGACCTACGAGCAGTACTTC.

This sequence joins TRBV11-1 and TRBJ2-2, with 10 bases matching TRBD2. CDR3 length: 17 amino acids. Germline CDR1 and CDR2: SGHAT and FQDESV (reference sequence). With 3 bases clipped from V and 1 base from J, the junction kept 5 bases outside the gene matches. The DNA of the CDR3 is TGTGCCAGCAGCTTCCCCCGGACTAGCGGGAACACCGGGGAGCTGTTTTTT. Residues: CASSFPRTSGNTGELFF.

The rearrangement links TRBV9 to TRBJ2-1; D gene uncertain. This CDR3 is built from 16 residues. With 0 bases removed from V and 0 bases from J, the gap between germline ends came to 10 bases. CDR1 is SGDLS and CDR2 is YYNGEE in the germline V gene. The CDR3 DNA follows: TGTGCCAGCAGCGTAGCCGGGCGGAGCTCCTACAATGAGCAGTTCTTC. Protein product: CASSVAGRSSYNEQFF.

The chain joins TRBV7-2 to TRBJ2-1; 14 bases are shared with TRBD2. This CDR3 is built from 19 residues. Germline V CDR1 and CDR2: SGHTA, FQGNSA. V was clipped by 4 bases and J by 1 base; unmatched bases: 9. For the CDR3, the DNA is TGTGCCAGCAGCTCGGGACTAGCGGGAGTAAGATTTTCCTACAATGAGCAGTTCTTC. It encodes CASSSGLAGVRFSYNEQFF. The full variable domain, with the rest looked up from reference TRBV7-2 and TRBJ2-1, is GAGVSQSPSNKVTEKGKDVELRCDPISGHTALYWYRQSLGQGLEFLIYFQGNSAPDKSGLPSDRFSAERTGGSVSTLTIQRTQQEDSAVYLCASSSGLAGVRFSYNEQFFGPGTRLTVL.

In DNA form, the CDR3 reads TGTGCCATCAGTGAGGGTACCGGGGCGCCCCAGCATTTT. It specifies CAISEGTGAPQHF. This chain connects TRBV10-3 to TRBJ1-5; D might be TRBD1 (5 bases). CDR3 length: 13 residues. Germline CDR1 reads ENHRY; CDR2 reads SYGVKD. The V end lost 2 bases, the J end lost 9 bases, and 11 bases lay between the germline ends.

The V call is TRBV18, the J call TRBJ1-1, with D hard to call. The V gene's germline CDR1 is KGHSH and CDR2 LQKENI. CDR3 size: 16 residues. V shed 1 base and J shed 3 bases, with 15 bases lying between them. CDR3 loop: CASSPRLIGGDTEAFF. In DNA, the CDR3 is TGTGCCAGCTCACCACGGTTGATTGGTGGGGACACTGAAGCTTTCTTT.

This chain joins TRBV9 and TRBJ1-2; 8 nucleotides match TRBD1. With 2 bases clipped from V and 8 bases from J, the junction kept 11 bases outside the gene matches. The CDR3 has 15 residues. CDR1 is SGDLS, CDR2 YYNGEE, per germline. CDR3 sequence: CASSVTGQGQGGYTF. The CDR3 DNA reads TGTGCCAGCAGCGTCACTGGACAGGGACAAGGGGGCTACACCTTC.

This rearrangement joins TRBV2 to TRBJ1-2; 8 nucleotides match TRBD1. The CDR3 is 15 amino acids. CDR1 and CDR2 (germline): SNHLY, FYNNEI. Germline trimming cut 0 bases from V and 7 bases from J; bases unmatched to any gene: 7. CDR3 sequence reads: CASSEATGAVLGYTF. The CDR3 DNA follows: TGTGCCAGCAGTGAAGCGACAGGGGCAGTTCTTGGCTACACCTTC.

The chain joins TRBV5-6 to TRBJ2-5; no clear D. The V gene's germline CDR1 is SGHDT and CDR2 YYEEEE. The ends were cut back, 4 bases at V and 4 bases at J, with 14 bases in the middle. This CDR3 contains 14 residues. The CDR3 region is CASSRTVRVETQYF. The DNA of the CDR3 is TGTGCCAGCAGCCGGACCGTACGGGTAGAGACCCAGTACTTC.

The gene calls are TRBV5-1 and TRBJ2-6; TRBD1 aligns across 8 bases. This CDR3 comprises 19 residues. Per the germline V gene, CDR1 is SGHRS and CDR2 is YFSETQ. The V gene end was trimmed by 5 bases and the J gene end by 0 bases; junction bases not matched to a gene: 13. The CDR3 spells CASRVAGGLKLSGANVLTF. CDR3 in DNA: TGCGCCAGCAGGGTGGCAGGGGGCCTGAAACTCTCTGGGGCCAACGTCCTGACTTTC.

The chain carries TRBV9 and TRBJ2-5; maybe TRBD1 (5 bases). This CDR3 comprises 14 residues. CDR1 is SGDLS and CDR2 is YYNGEE in the germline V gene. V was clipped by 3 bases and J by 2 bases, with 11 bases between them. CDR3 sequence (DNA): TGTGCCAGCAGCGACGACAGCGTACAAGAGACCCAGTACTTC. Its protein is CASSDDSVQETQYF.

This chain uses TRBV6-6 with TRBJ2-5; D not resolved. The CDR3 has 13 amino acids. Germline-derived CDR1 and CDR2 are MNHNY and SVGAGI (reference sequence). Between the trimmed V and J ends, which lost 2 bases and 5 bases, there was a span of 9 bases. The CDR3 sequence is CASSYPPGETQYF. CDR3 DNA: TGTGCCAGCAGTTACCCTCCTGGGGAGACCCAGTACTTC.